The 11 T cell receptor beta chains presented below share a single source sample, sequenced in a study of regulatory T cells in long-lasting Graves disease. Investigators prepared the TCR beta libraries by applying iRepertoire HTBI primers and Arm-PCR of CDR3 regions. TCRdb re-derived calls from the multiplex PCR reads in MiXCR, one entry per CDR3 protein. The sample contains 300,000 to 400,000 distinct CDR3 sequences, over 15% of which appear only once. Regarding time point: newly diagnosed GD, antithyroid drugs for less than 3 months. With RNA extracted from PBMCs as input, the TCR library was made. The sample was also reused in another study, on T cells in Graves' hyperthyroidism and ophthalmopathy.

The material was peripheral blood mononuclear cells (PBMCs), obtained at new diagnosis, from a patient treated with antithyroid drugs. These receptors were collected from a man aged 35-49 years with Graves disease.

This clonotype has at least ten counts. The chain is built from TRBV28 and TRBJ1-1, with D unclear. This CDR3 spans 11 amino acids. Per germline, CDR1 MDHEN and CDR2 SYDVKM. Trimming took off 11 bases at V and 1 base at J, with 8 bases between the two ends. The chain's CDR3 is CAVRQNTEAFF. CDR3 DNA: TGTGCCGTCCGGCAGAACACTGAAGCTTTCTTT.

The chain links TRBV5-1 to TRBJ2-1; weak D call: TRBD1 (6 bases). The germline V and J ends were trimmed by 4 bases and 6 bases, with 17 bases remaining between them. This CDR3 is built from 15 residues. CDR1 and CDR2 from the germline V gene are SGHRS and YFSETQ. CDR3 region: CASSPPSRGGNEQFF. The CDR3 DNA reads as TGCGCCAGCAGCCCGCCTAGTCGAGGGGGCAATGAGCAGTTCTTC.

This clonotype was recorded at least ten times. The chain is built from TRBV7-9 and TRBJ2-5; the match to TRBD2 covers 9 bases. The CDR3 consists of 15 residues. V was clipped by 1 base and J by 5 bases; unmatched bases: 5. Germline V gene data show CDR1 as SEHNR and CDR2 as FQNEAQ (reference sequence). The CDR3, as DNA: TGTGCCAGCAGCTTAGAGGGGACTAGCTGGGAGACCCAGTACTTC. It is translated as CASSLEGTSWETQYF.

V usage is TRBV6-2 or TRBV6-3 and J usage is TRBJ2-7; perhaps TRBD2 as D (5 bases). Per the germline V gene, CDR1 is MNHEY and CDR2 is SVGEGT. The CDR3 is 16 residues long. V was clipped by 1 base and J by 4 bases, with 17 bases between them. CDR3 in amino acids: CASSYFGLARRYEQYF. The CDR3 region has the DNA TGTGCCAGCAGTTACTTCGGTTTAGCGAGAAGATACGAGCAGTACTTC.

This clonotype was detected many times. Just one base apart from a much larger clone, this may be a read error. The rearrangement links TRBV2 to TRBJ1-6, with D possibly being TRBD1 (6 bases). CDR1 is SNHLY, CDR2 FYNNEI, per germline. CDR3 length: 14 amino acids. Trimming took off 3 bases at V and 7 bases at J, with 10 bases between the two ends. DNA of the CDR3: TGTGCCAGCAGTGATACAGGGCAGAATTCACCCCTCCACTTT. Its translation is CASSDTGQNSPLHF.

This rearrangement joins TRBV11-2 to TRBJ2-1, with D uncertain. Germline lookup yields CDR1 SGHAT and CDR2 FQNNGV. The CDR3 totals 16 residues. V lost 0 bases and J lost 6, with 15 bases in between. CDR3 bases: TGTGCCAGCAGCTTAGATATGGCCGGGTTGTTCAATGAGCAGTTCTTC. Its translation: CASSLDMAGLFNEQFF.

The V gene is TRBV5-8, the J gene TRBJ2-5; the D is unclear. This CDR3 is 14 amino acids long. V lost 0 bases, J lost 5 bases, and 11 bases lay in between. Germline V gene sequence: CDR1 SGHTS, CDR2 YDEGEE. The CDR3 nucleotides read TGTGCCAGCAGCTTGGTACTTCAATCGGAGACCCAGTACTTC. Translating gives CASSLVLQSETQYF.

There are a few counts of this clonotype. This may come from a read error, since a much larger clone is one base off. The V and J genes are TRBV7-2 and TRBJ2-1, with D possibly matching TRBD2 (5 bases). Germline loops: CDR1 SGHTA, CDR2 FQGNSA. There are 16 residues in the CDR3. Trimming pared 7 bases from V and 0 bases from J, leaving 16 bases between. CDR3 DNA sequence: TGTGCCAGCAACCCAGGAGGTGCCGCCTCCTACAATGAGCAGTTCTTC. Translating gives CASNPGGAASYNEQFF.

The rearrangement joins TRBV28 to TRBJ2-5; 10 nucleotides agree with TRBD1. This CDR3 has 18 residues. With V trimmed by 4 bases and J by 4 bases, 15 bases remained unmatched. Germline V CDR1 and CDR2: MDHEN, SYDVKM. DNA of the CDR3: TGTGCCAGCAGTTCGCCCGGGACAGGGGTGTATCTAGGAGAGACCCAGTACTTC. As protein: CASSSPGTGVYLGETQYF.

This clonotype was counted at least ten times. The CDR3 nucleotides are TGTGCCAGCAGTTACGACAGGAAGAACACTGAAGCTTTCTTT. Encoded protein: CASSYDRKNTEAFF. The chain is built from TRBV6-2 or TRBV6-3 and TRBJ1-1; possibly TRBD1 for D (6 bases). Germline CDR1 and CDR2: MNHEY and SVGEGT. The CDR3 runs 14 residues. Trimming removed 2 bases at V and 1 base at J, with 8 bases between.

This clonotype was seen many times. The chain uses TRBV15 and TRBJ1-5; D may be TRBD1 (6 bases). This CDR3 spans 15 amino acids. CDR1 and CDR2 from the germline V gene are LNHNV and YYDKDF (reference sequence). Between the trimmed V and J ends, which lost 0 bases and 4 bases, there was a span of 10 bases. CDR3: CATSRDKGTNQPQHF. As DNA, the CDR3 is TGTGCCACCAGCAGAGATAAAGGGACAAATCAGCCCCAGCATTTT.